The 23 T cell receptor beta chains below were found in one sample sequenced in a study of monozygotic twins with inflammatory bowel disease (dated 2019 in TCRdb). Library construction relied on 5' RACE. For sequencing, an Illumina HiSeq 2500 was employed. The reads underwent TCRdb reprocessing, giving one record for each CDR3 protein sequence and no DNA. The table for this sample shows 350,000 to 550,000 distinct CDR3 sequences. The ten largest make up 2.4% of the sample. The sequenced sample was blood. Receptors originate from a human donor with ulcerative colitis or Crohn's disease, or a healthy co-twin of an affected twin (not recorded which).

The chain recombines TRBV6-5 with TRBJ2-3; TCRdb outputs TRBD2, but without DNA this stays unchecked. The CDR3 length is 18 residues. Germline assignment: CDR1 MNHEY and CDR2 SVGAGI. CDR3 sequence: CASSFNPTTAGSTDTQYF.

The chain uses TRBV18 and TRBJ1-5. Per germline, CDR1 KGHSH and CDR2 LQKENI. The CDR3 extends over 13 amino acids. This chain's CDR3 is CASSPSTDWPQHF. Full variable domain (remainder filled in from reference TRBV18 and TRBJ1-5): NAGVMQNPRHLVRRRGQEARLRCSPMKGHSHVYWYRQLPEEGLKFMVYLQKENIIDESGMPKERFSAEFPKEGPSILRIQQVVRGDSAAYFCASSPSTDWPQHFGDGTRLSIL.

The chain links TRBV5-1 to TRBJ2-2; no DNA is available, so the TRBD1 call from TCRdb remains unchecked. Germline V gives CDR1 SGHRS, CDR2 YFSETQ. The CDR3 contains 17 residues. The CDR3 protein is CASSLEGGSDQPGELFF.

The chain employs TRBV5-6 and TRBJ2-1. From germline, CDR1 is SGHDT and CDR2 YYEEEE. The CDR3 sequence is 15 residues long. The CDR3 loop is CASSLVQSSYNEQFF.

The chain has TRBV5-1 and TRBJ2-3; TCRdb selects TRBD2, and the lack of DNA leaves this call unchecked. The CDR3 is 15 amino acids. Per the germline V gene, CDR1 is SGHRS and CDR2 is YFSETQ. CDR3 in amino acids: CASSLPSGGPDTQYF.

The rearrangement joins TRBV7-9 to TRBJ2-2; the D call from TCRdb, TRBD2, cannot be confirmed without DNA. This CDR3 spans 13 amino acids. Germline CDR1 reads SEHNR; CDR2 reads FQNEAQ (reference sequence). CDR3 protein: CASSPKDSGELFF.

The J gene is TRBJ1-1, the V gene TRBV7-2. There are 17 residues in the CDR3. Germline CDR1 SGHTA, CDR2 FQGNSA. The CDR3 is CASSLAPAQLMNTEAFF.

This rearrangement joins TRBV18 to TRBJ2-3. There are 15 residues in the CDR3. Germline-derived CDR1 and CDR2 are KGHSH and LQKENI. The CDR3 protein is CASSPERISTDTQYF.

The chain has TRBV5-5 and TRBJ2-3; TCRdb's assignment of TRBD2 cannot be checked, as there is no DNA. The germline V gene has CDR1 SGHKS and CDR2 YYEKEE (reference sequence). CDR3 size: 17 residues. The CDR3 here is CASSHWASGGGTDTQYF.

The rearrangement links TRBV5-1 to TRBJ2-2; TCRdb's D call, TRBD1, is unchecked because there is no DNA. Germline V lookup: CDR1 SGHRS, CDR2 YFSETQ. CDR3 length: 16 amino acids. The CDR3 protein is CASSAEPGRTTGELFF.

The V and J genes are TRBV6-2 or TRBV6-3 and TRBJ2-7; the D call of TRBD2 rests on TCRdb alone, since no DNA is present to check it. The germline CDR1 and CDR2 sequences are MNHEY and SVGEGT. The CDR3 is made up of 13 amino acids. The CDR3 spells CASRTGLPYEQYF.

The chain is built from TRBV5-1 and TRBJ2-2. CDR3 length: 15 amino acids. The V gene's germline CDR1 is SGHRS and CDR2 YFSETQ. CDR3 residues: CASSLRTDNTGELFF.

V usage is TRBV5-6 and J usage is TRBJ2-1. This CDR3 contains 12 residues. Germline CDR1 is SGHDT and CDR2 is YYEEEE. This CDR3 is CASSFPFGEQFF.

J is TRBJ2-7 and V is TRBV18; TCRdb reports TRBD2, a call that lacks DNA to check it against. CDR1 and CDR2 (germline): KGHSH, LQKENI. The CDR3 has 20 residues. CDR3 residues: CASSSSTFMPTSGSSYEQYF.

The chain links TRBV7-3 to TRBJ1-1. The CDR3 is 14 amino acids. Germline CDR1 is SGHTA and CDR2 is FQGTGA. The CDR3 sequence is CASSMGGFGTEAFF.

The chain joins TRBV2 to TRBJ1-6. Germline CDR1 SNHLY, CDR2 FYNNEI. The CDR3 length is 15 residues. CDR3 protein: CASDPTPKTNSPLHF.

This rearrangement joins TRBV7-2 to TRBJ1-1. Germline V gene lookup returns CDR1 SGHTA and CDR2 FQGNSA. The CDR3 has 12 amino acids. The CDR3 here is CASSLQVPEAFF. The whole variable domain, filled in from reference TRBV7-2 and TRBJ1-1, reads GAGVSQSPSNKVTEKGKDVELRCDPISGHTALYWYRQSLGQGLEFLIYFQGNSAPDKSGLPSDRFSAERTGGSVSTLTIQRTQQEDSAVYLCASSLQVPEAFFGQGTRLTVV.

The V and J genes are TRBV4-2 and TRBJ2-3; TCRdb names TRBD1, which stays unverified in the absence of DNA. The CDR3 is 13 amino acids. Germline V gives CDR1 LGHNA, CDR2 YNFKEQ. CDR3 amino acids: CASSHGTGDTQYF.

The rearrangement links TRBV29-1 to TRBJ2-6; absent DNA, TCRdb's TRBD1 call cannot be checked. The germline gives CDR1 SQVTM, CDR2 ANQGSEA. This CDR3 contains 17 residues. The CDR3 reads CSVEGRDRGPGANVLTF.

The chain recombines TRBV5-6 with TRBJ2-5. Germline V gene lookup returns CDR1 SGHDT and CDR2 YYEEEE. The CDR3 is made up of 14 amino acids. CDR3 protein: CASSLVTAQETQYF.

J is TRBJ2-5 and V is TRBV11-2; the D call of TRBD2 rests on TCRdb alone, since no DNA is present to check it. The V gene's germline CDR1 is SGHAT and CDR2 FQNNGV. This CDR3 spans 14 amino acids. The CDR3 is CASSLSLTSETQYF.

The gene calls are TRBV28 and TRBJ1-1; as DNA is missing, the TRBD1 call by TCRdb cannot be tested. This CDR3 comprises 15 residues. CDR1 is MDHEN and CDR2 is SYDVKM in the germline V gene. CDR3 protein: CASSSLGTGFTEAFF.

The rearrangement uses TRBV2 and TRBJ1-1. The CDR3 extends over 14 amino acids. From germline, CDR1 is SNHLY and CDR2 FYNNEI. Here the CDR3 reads CASSLSQANTEAFF.